This T cell receptor (beta chain) was sequenced for a study of blood T cell repertoires in COVID-19. Study background: Samples taken during acute and convalescent COVID-19 were collected in the United States, Italy and Spain. The analysed material was cDNA or gDNA that came from T cells, B-cell-depleted T cells, or PBMCs.

The germline CDR1 and CDR2 sequences are SEHNR and FQNEAQ (reference sequence). Trimming took 5 bases from V and 6 from J, leaving 7 bases between them. This CDR3 comprises 11 residues. This table comes from immunoSEQ multiplex PCR, and its TCRdb copy is limited to in-frame clones, with some not included. The data contain 150,000 or so clones, about 87% of them seen just once; the ten biggest clones take up 6% to 7%. The chain couples TRBV7-9 to TRBJ1-2; D gene ambiguous. The TCR was taken from a man aged 80 or over with acute or convalescent COVID-19. Input material: peripheral blood. The CDR3 DNA reads TGTGCCAGCAGCCCCCTCGATGGCTACACCTTC. Translated: CASSPLDGYTF.